What follows describes a single T cell receptor beta chain. Other DNA sequences of this sample code for an identical CDR3. The time point here: baseline pretreatment blood. Treatment given: 15 Gy SBRT to primary tumor, nephrectomy 4 weeks later. These data come from a study of radiation and T cells in renal cell carcinoma. Profiled with immunoSEQ multiplex PCR; TCRdb holds only in-frame clones, not every one. The sample yields about 160,000 clones, about 87% seen once. Material: blood, obtained from a patient whose treatment included radiotherapy and nephrectomy. The TCR sequence derives from a woman in her 70s with renal cell carcinoma.

CDR3 nucleotide sequence: TGTGCCAGCAGCGTAGGGGACCGCAACTATGGCTACACCTTC. Translation: CASSVGDRNYGYTF. The rearrangement joins TRBV9 to TRBJ1-2; D perhaps matches TRBD1 (5 bases). The CDR3 spans 14 residues. The germline V gene encodes CDR1 SGDLS and CDR2 YYNGEE. V lost 0 bases to trimming and J lost 2 bases, with 8 bases between them.